The rows below give T cell receptor beta chains drawn from one sample of a study of radiation and T cells in renal cell carcinoma. Sequencing was performed with immunoSEQ multiplex PCR; in TCRdb, only in-frame clones are kept and a portion is missing. The sample has about 22,000 clones, roughly 80% seen once. This specimen was blood, taken from a patient whose treatment included radiotherapy and nephrectomy. These receptors originate from a man aged 55 to 69 with renal cell carcinoma. Both conserved end residues are part of each CDR3. A D gene is named only where the DNA matches it firmly. Clone sizes are given selectively: once, few, many, or a class where the clone is expanded.

V: TRBV6-6; J: TRBJ1-1; size: -; D: -; DNA: TGTGCCAGCAGTTACTCGTCGGAGGTGTACACTGAAGCTTTCTTT; CDR3: CASSYSSEVYTEAFF
V: TRBV7-8; J: TRBJ2-1; size: -; D: TRBD2; DNA: TGTGCCAGCAGCCCCCGGACTAGCGGGAGGACGAATGAGCAGTTCTTC; CDR3: CASSPRTSGRTNEQFF
V: TRBV2; J: TRBJ2-3; size: -; D: -; DNA: TGTGCCAGCTTTAGCGAGGGGACCACAGATACGCAGTATTTT; CDR3: CASFSEGTTDTQYF
V: TRBV5-1; J: TRBJ2-3; size: -; D: -; DNA: TGCGCCAGCTTTGACCCGGGGATTCGCACAGATACGCAGTATTTT; CDR3: CASFDPGIRTDTQYF
V: TRBV2; J: TRBJ2-3; size: -; D: TRBD1; DNA: TGTGCCAGCAGCCGGGACAGGGGTACAGATACGCAGTATTTT; CDR3: CASSRDRGTDTQYF
V: TRBV14; J: TRBJ1-4; size: few; D: TRBD1; DNA: TGTGCCAGCAGCCAAGACACCGGGACAGGGGTGGAAAAACTGTTTTTT; CDR3: CASSQDTGTGVEKLFF
V: TRBV6-5; J: TRBJ2-1; size: few; D: -; DNA: TGTGCCAGCAGTCCCCACTCGGATGAGCAGTTCTTC; CDR3: CASSPHSDEQFF
V: TRBV7-8; J: TRBJ1-5; size: medium-sized; D: -; DNA: TGTGCCAGCAGCTTAGCCCAAGCAGGGTATCAGCCCCAGCATTTT; CDR3: CASSLAQAGYQPQHF
V: TRBV18; J: TRBJ2-7; size: -; D: -; DNA: TGTGCCAGCTCATTATCAACCGGGGGCCGGGGCGAGCAGTACTTC; CDR3: CASSLSTGGRGEQYF
V: TRBV18; J: TRBJ2-2; size: -; D: TRBD1; DNA: TGTGCCAGCTCCGGACAGGGGGCGTCGGTCGGGGAGCTGTTTTTT; CDR3: CASSGQGASVGELFF
V: TRBV5-6; J: TRBJ1-2; size: -; D: TRBD1; DNA: TGTGCCAGCAGCTTGGCGGGGGACAGGGGGCTGGATGGCTACACCTTC; CDR3: CASSLAGDRGLDGYTF
V: TRBV2; J: TRBJ2-5; size: -; D: -; DNA: TGTGCCAGCAGTGACAACAGGGAGGAGACCCAGTACTTC; CDR3: CASSDNREETQYF
V: TRBV19; J: TRBJ2-7; size: -; D: TRBD1; DNA: TGTGCCAGTTCTCCAGCCACCCTTGGACAGGGAACCTACGAGCAGTACTTC; CDR3: CASSPATLGQGTYEQYF